This TCR beta chain was recovered during a study of identical twins. Via MiXCR, TCRdb re-called the 5' RACE reads, giving one row per CDR3 protein. Here the sample spans under 800,000 distinct CDR3 sequences, 21% being singletons. The germline V gene has CDR1 SGHAT and CDR2 FQNNGV. CDR3 length: 14 residues. Trimming removed 5 bases from V and 4 bases from J, with 14 bases in between. The sample also formed part of further work on T cells expressing NK-cell markers. That publication notes: Dominant NKG2C+ clonotypes accounted for 1.0-7.0% of CD8+ T cells in several donors.

Source material: PBMCs. The genes are TRBV11-2 and TRBJ1-2, with no clear D. The source is a woman younger than 30 in good health. CDR3 loop: CASSPLALGYGYTF. The CDR3 DNA sequence: TGTGCCAGCAGCCCACTTGCGCTGGGCTATGGCTACACCTTC.